This TCR beta chain was retrieved from a study of blood T cells in healthy people across ages. This clonotype was seen more than once but under ten times. The germline V gene has CDR1 SQVTM and CDR2 ANQGSEA. V was trimmed by 6 bases and J by 1 base, leaving 15 bases between them. The CDR3 covers 14 residues. The authors ran a second PCR of 7 to 11 cycles using a sample-barcoded 5' primer and a J-beta primer mix. Using its own MiXCR run on the 5' RACE reads, TCRdb lists one record per CDR3 protein. Of some 900,000 distinct CDR3 sequences listed, around 46% are singletons. The sequencing input was blood. The TCR originated in a man aged 30 to 39 in good health. This chain connects TRBV29-1 to TRBJ1-1; no firm D call. CDR3 coding DNA: TGCAGCGTCGCCTCGACAATTACGAACACTGAAGCTTTCTTT. Its translation is CSVASTITNTEAFF.